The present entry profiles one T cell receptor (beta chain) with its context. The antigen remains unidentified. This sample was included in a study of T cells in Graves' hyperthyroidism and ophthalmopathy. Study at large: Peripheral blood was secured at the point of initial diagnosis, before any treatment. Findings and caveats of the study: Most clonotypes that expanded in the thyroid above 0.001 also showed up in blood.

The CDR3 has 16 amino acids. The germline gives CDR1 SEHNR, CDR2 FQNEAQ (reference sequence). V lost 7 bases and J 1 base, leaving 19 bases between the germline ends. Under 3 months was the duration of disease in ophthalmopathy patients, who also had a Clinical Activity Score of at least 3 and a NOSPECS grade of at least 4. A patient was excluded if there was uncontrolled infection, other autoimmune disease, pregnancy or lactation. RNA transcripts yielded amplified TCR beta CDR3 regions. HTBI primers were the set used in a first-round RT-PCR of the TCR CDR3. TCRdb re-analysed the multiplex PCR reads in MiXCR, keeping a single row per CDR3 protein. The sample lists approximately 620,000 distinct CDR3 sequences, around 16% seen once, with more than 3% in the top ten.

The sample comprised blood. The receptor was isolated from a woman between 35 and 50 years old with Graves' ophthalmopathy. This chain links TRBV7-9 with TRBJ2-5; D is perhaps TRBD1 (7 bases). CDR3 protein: CASTPRGAGGQETQYF. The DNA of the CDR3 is TGTGCCAGCACCCCAAGGGGGGCAGGGGGCCAAGAGACCCAGTACTTC.